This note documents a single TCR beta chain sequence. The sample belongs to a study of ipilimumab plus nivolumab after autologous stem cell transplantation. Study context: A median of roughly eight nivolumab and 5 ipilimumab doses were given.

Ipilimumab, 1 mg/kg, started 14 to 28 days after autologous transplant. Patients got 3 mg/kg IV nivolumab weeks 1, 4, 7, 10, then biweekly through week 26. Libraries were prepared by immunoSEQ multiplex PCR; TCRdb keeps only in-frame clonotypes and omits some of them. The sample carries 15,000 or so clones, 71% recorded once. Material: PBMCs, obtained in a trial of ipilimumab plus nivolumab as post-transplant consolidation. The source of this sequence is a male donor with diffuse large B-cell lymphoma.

The CDR3 DNA follows: TGCGCCAGCAGCGACATGGAAGCGGGAGGCTACACCTTC. As protein: CASSDMEAGGYTF. This chain joins TRBV5-1 and TRBJ1-2; D not certain. Looked up from germline, CDR1 is SGHRS and CDR2 is YFSETQ. V shed 4 bases and J shed 8 bases, with 15 bases lying between them. The CDR3 spans 13 residues. Drawing the rest from reference TRBV5-1 and TRBJ1-2, the complete variable domain is KAGVTQTPRYLIKTRGQQVTLSCSPISGHRSVSWYQQTPGQGLQFLFEYFSETQRNKGNFPGRFSGRQFSNSRSEMNVSTLELGDSALYLCASSDMEAGGYTFGSGTRLTVV.